This T cell receptor (beta chain) was recovered during a study of blood T cell repertoires in COVID-19. About the study: Sites across the United States, Italy and Spain contributed samples from acute and convalescent COVID-19.

The method was immunoSEQ multiplex PCR; TCRdb's version includes in-frame clones alone and lacks a portion of them. The repertoire holds 300,000 or so clones, around 87% seen once, with about 7.8% in the top ten. CDR3 length: 14 residues. The V and J ends lost 4 bases and 0 bases respectively, with 10 bases between them. Germline V gene lookup returns CDR1 MGHRA and CDR2 YSYEKL. The sample was peripheral blood. The sequence was obtained from a woman aged 45-65 years who had recovered from COVID-19. The V call is TRBV4-1, the J call TRBJ2-7, with D possibly TRBD1 on 5 matching bases. CDR3 sequence reads: CASSRGRDSYEQYF. The CDR3 DNA follows: TGCGCCAGCAGCCGGGGCAGGGACTCCTACGAGCAGTACTTC.